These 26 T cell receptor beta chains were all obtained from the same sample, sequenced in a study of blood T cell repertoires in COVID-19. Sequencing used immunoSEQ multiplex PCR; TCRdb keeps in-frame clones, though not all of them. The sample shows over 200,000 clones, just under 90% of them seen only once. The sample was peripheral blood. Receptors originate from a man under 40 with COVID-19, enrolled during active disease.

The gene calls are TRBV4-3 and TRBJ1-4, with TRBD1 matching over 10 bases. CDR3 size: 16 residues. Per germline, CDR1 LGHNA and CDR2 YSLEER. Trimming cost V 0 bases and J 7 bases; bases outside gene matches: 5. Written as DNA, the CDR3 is TGCGCCAGCAGCCAAGATCCGGGGACAGGGGCTGAAAAACTGTTTTTT. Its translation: CASSQDPGTGAEKLFF.

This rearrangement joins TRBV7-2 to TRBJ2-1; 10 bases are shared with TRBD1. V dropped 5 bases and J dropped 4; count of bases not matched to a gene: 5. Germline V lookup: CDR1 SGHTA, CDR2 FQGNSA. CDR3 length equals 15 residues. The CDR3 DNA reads TGTGCCAGCAGCCAGGACAGGGGGGATTACAATGAGCAGTTCTTC. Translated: CASSQDRGDYNEQFF.

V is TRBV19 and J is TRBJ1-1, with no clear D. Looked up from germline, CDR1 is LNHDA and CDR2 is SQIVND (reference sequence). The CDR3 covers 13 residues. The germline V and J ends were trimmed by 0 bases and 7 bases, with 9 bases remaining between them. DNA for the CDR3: TGTGCCAGTAGTATAGATATTCGGGGTGAAGCTTTCTTT. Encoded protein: CASSIDIRGEAFF.

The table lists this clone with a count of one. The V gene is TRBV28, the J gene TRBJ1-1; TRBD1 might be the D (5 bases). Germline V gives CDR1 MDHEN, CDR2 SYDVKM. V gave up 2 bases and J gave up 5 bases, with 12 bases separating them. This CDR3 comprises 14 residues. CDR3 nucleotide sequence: TGTGCCAGCAGTTTACAGGGCCCTTGGACTGAAGCTTTCTTT. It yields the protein CASSLQGPWTEAFF. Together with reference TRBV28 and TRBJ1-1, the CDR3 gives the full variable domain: DVKVTQSSRYLVKRTGEKVFLECVQDMDHENMFWYRQDPGLGLRLIYFSYDVKMKEKGDIPEGYSVSREKKERFSLILESASTNQTSMYLCASSLQGPWTEAFFGQGTRLTVV.

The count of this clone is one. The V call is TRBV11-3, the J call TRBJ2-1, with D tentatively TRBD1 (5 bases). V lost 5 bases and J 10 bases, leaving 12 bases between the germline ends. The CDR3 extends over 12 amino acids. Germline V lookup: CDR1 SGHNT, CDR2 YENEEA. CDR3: CASSLSGFEQFF. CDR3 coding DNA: TGTGCCAGCAGCCTCTCAGGGTTCGAGCAGTTCTTC. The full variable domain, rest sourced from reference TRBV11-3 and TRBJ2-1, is EAGVVQSPRYKIIEKKQPVAFWCNPISGHNTLYWYLQNLGQGPELLIRYENEEAVDDSQLPKDRFSAERLKGVDSTLKIQPAELGDSAVYLCASSLSGFEQFFGPGTRLTVL.

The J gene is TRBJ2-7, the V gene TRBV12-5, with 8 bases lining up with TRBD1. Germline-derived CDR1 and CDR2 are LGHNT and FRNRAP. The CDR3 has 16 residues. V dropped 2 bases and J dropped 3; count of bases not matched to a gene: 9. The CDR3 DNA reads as TGTGCTAGTGGTTTGACTACCAGGGGGCATCTCTACGAGCAGTACTTC. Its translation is CASGLTTRGHLYEQYF.

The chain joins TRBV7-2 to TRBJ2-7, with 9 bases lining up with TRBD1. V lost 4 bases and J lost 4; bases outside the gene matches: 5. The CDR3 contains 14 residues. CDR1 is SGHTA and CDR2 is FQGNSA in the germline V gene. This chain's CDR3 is CASSSGQGRYEQYF. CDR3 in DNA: TGTGCCAGCAGCTCAGGACAGGGGAGATACGAGCAGTACTTC.

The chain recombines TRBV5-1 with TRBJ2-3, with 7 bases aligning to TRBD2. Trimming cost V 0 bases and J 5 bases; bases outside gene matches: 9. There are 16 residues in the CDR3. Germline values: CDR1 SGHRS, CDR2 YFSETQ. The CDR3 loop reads CASSLVGLDLQDTQYF. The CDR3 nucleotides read TGCGCCAGCAGCTTGGTAGGACTAGACCTGCAAGATACGCAGTATTTT.

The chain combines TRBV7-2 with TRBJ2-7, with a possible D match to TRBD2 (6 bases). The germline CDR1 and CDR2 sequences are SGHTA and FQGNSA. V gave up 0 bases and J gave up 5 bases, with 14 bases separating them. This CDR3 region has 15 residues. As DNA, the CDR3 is TGTGCCAGCAGCTTAGCGTTGGCGGAGCGGGACGAGCAGTACTTC. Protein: CASSLALAERDEQYF.

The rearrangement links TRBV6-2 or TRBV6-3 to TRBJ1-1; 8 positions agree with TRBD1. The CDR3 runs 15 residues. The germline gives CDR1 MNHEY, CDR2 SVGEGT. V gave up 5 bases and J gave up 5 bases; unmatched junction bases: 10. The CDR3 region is CASSPGDRGRTEAFF. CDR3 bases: TGTGCCAGCAGTCCGGGAGACAGGGGAAGGACTGAAGCTTTCTTT.

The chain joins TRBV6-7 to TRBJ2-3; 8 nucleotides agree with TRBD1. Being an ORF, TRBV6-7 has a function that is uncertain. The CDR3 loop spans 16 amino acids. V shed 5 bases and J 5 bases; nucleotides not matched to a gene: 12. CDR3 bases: TGTGCCAGCAGTCATCGGGGCAGGGGGCGTGGAGATACGCAGTATTTT. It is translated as CASSHRGRGRGDTQYF.

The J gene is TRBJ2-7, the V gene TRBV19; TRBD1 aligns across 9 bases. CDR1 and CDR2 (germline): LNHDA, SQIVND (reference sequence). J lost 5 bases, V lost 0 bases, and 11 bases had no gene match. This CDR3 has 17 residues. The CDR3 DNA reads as TGTGCCAGTAGTATAGATTGGGTTGGGACAGGGCGCGACGAGCAGTACTTC. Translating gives CASSIDWVGTGRDEQYF.

The CDR3 coding sequence is TGCAGCGTTGAAGATGGGGCATTAGGTCAGCCCCAGCATTTT. The encoded protein is CSVEDGALGQPQHF. The chain links TRBV29-1 to TRBJ1-5, with D possibly matching TRBD1 (5 bases). V was clipped by 0 bases and J by 6 bases, with 12 bases between them. This CDR3 contains 14 residues. From germline, CDR1 is SQVTM and CDR2 ANQGSEA.

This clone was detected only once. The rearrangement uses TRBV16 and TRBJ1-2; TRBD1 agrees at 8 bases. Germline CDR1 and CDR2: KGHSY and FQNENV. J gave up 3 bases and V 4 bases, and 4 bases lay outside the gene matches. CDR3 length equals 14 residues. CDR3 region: CASSRTGPDYGYTF. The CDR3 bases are TGTGCCAGCAGCCGGACAGGGCCTGACTATGGCTACACCTTC.

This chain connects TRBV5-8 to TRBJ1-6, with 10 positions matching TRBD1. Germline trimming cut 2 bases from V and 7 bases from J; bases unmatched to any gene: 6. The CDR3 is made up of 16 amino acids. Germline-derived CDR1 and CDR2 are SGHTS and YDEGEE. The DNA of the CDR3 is TGTGCCAGCAGCTTTGGGGACAGGGGTAGAAATTCACCCCTCCACTTT. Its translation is CASSFGDRGRNSPLHF. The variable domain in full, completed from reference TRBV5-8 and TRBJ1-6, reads EAGVTQSPTHLIKTRGQQATLRCSPISGHTSVYWYQQALGLGLQFLLWYDEGEERNRGNFPPRFSGRQFPNYSSELNVNALELEDSALYLCASSFGDRGRNSPLHFGNGTRLTVT.

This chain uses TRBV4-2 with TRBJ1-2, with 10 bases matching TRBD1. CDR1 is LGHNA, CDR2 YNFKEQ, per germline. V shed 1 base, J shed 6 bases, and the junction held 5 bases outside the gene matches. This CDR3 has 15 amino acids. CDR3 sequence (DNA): TGTGCCAGCAGCCAAGGCCCCGGGACAGGGGATGGCTACACCTTC. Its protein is CASSQGPGTGDGYTF.

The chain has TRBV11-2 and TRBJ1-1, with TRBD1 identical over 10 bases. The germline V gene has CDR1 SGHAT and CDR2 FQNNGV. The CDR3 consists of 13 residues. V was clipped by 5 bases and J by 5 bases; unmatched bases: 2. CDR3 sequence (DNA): TGTGCCAGCAGCGGACAGGGGGTAACTGAAGCTTTCTTT. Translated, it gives CASSGQGVTEAFF.

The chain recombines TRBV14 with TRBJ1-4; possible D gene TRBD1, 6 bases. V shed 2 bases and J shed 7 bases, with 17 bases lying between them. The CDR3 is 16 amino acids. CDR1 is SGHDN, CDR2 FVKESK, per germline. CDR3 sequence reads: CASSQPDPRGTEKLFF. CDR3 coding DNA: TGTGCCAGCAGCCAACCGGACCCAAGGGGGACTGAAAAACTGTTTTTT.

Here the CDR3 DNA reads TGTGCCAGCAGCTTCGGGACAGTAAATTCACCCCTCCACTTT. This translates into CASSFGTVNSPLHF. The chain links TRBV7-3 to TRBJ1-6, with TRBD1 matching 7 bases. This CDR3 comprises 14 residues. With 3 bases clipped from V and 7 bases from J, the junction kept 3 bases outside the gene matches. CDR1 and CDR2 from the germline V gene are SGHTA and FQGTGA.

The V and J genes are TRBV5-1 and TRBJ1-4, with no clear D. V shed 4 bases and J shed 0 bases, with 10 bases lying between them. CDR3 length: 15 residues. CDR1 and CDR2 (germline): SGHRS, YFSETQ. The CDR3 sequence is CASSTVPATNEKLFF. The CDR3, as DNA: TGCGCCAGCAGCACAGTACCCGCAACTAATGAAAAACTGTTTTTT.

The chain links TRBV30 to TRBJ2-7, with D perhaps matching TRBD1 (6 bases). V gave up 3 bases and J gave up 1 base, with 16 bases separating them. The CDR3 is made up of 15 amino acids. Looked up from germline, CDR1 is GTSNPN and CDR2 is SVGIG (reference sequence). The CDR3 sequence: CAWSPPGTPSYEQYF. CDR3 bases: TGTGCCTGGAGCCCCCCCGGGACACCTTCCTACGAGCAGTACTTC.

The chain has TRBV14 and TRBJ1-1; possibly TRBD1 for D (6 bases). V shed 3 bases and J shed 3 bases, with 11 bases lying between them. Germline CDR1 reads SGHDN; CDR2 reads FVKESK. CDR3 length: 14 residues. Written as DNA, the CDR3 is TGTGCCAGCAGCCATGGGACATGGTACACTGAAGCTTTCTTT. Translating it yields CASSHGTWYTEAFF.

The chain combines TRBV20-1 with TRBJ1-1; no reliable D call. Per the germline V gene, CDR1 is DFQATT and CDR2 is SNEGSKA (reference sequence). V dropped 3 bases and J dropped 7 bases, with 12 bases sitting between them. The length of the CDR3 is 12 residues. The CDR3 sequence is CSASGPFNEAFF. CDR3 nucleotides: TGCAGTGCTAGTGGTCCCTTTAATGAAGCTTTCTTT.

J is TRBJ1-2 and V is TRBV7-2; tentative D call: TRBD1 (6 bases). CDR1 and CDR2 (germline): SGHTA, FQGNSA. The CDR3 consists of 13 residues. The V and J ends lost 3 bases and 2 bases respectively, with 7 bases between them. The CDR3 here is CASSFGQNYGYTF. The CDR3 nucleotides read TGTGCCAGCAGCTTTGGACAGAACTATGGCTACACCTTC.

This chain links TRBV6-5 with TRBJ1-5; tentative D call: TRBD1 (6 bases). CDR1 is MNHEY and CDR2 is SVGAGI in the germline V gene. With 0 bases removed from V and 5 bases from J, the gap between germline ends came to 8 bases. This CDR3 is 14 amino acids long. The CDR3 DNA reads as TGTGCCAGCAGTTACTCCCCAGGGGATCAGCCCCAGCATTTT. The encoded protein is CASSYSPGDQPQHF.

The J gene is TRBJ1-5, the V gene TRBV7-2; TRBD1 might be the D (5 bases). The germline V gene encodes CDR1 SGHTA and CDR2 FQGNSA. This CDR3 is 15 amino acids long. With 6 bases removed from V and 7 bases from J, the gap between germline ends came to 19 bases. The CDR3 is CASSTHQGRGQPQHF. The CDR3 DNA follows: TGTGCCAGCAGTACGCATCAGGGAAGGGGCCAGCCCCAGCATTTT.